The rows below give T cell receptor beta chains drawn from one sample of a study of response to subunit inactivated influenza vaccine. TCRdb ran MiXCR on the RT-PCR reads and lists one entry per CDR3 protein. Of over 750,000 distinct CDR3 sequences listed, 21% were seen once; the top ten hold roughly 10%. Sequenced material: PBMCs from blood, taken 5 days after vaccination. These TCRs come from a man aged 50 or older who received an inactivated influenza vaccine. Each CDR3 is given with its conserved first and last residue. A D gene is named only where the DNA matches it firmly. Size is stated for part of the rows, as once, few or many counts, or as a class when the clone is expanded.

CDR3nt: TGCAGTGCTAGCATAGAGGAGACCCAGTACTTC
CDR3aa: CSASIEETQYF
v_gene: TRBV20-1
j_gene: TRBJ2-5
abundance: -
d_gene: -

CDR3nt: TGTGCCAGCAGTGCGCTAGCGGCCATCACAGATACGCAGTATTTT
CDR3aa: CASSALAAITDTQYF
v_gene: TRBV6-1
j_gene: TRBJ2-3
abundance: -
d_gene: TRBD2

CDR3nt: TGCAGCGTTGAAAGCGGGAGTGACGAGCAGTACTTC
CDR3aa: CSVESGSDEQYF
v_gene: TRBV29-1
j_gene: TRBJ2-7
abundance: -
d_gene: TRBD2

CDR3nt: TGTGCCAGCAGCTTAGAATTCCCCATTGATACGCAGTATTTT
CDR3aa: CASSLEFPIDTQYF
v_gene: TRBV11-2
j_gene: TRBJ2-3
abundance: few
d_gene: -

CDR3nt: TGTGCCAGCCGCGCTAGCGGTTTGCAGTATTTT
CDR3aa: CASRASGLQYF
v_gene: TRBV7-2
j_gene: TRBJ2-3
abundance: few
d_gene: TRBD2

CDR3nt: TGTGCCAGCAGCCAAGGACTAGTCTACAATGAGCAGTTCTTC
CDR3aa: CASSQGLVYNEQFF
v_gene: TRBV3-1
j_gene: TRBJ2-1
abundance: -
d_gene: -

CDR3nt: TGTGCCAGCAGACTACAGGGATACGGCTACACCTTC
CDR3aa: CASRLQGYGYTF
v_gene: TRBV7-2
j_gene: TRBJ1-2
abundance: few
d_gene: -

CDR3nt: TGCGCCAGCAGCCAAGACCTAGCGGCCTCCTACAATGAGCAGTTCTTC
CDR3aa: CASSQDLAASYNEQFF
v_gene: TRBV4-3
j_gene: TRBJ2-1
abundance: few
d_gene: TRBD2

CDR3nt: TGCGCCAGCAGCTTCGAGGCCTACTTTAACACTGAAGCTTTCTTT
CDR3aa: CASSFEAYFNTEAFF
v_gene: TRBV5-1
j_gene: TRBJ1-1
abundance: few
d_gene: -

CDR3nt: TGTGCCAGCAGCGAGGCAGCAGCCAAAAACATTCAGTACTTC
CDR3aa: CASSEAAAKNIQYF
v_gene: TRBV21-1
j_gene: TRBJ2-4
abundance: -
d_gene: -

CDR3nt: TGTGCCAGCAGTTCCGGGGTCCGACGCGAGCAGTACTTC
CDR3aa: CASSSGVRREQYF
v_gene: TRBV12-3/TRBV12-4
j_gene: TRBJ2-7
abundance: many
d_gene: -

CDR3nt: TGTGCCAGCTCACGTTCCGGGACAGGGGAAGGAAAACTGTTTTTT
CDR3aa: CASSRSGTGEGKLFF
v_gene: TRBV18
j_gene: TRBJ1-4
abundance: -
d_gene: TRBD1

CDR3nt: TGTGCCAGCAGCCCGAACCAGGGGAACACTGAAGCTTTCTTT
CDR3aa: CASSPNQGNTEAFF
v_gene: TRBV9
j_gene: TRBJ1-1
abundance: few
d_gene: -

CDR3nt: TGCAGCGTTGAAGAAGGGGCGGGAGCCCTCTACGAGCAGTACTTC
CDR3aa: CSVEEGAGALYEQYF
v_gene: TRBV29-1
j_gene: TRBJ2-7
abundance: -
d_gene: TRBD2

CDR3nt: TGCAGCGTTGAAGAATGGGGATACGAGCAGTACTTC
CDR3aa: CSVEEWGYEQYF
v_gene: TRBV29-1
j_gene: TRBJ2-7
abundance: -
d_gene: -

CDR3nt: TGTGCCAGCAGTCCCCCGGGACCGATGTCTGGAAACACCATATATTTT
CDR3aa: CASSPPGPMSGNTIYF
v_gene: TRBV12-3/TRBV12-4
j_gene: TRBJ1-3
abundance: -
d_gene: -

CDR3nt: TGCAGTGCTAGAAAAGGGAGCAGGAATCAGCCCCAGCATTTT
CDR3aa: CSARKGSRNQPQHF
v_gene: TRBV20-1
j_gene: TRBJ1-5
abundance: -
d_gene: -

CDR3nt: TGCGCCAGCAGCTTGGGTCCTTCAGGGGGACACGAGCAGTACTTC
CDR3aa: CASSLGPSGGHEQYF
v_gene: TRBV5-1
j_gene: TRBJ2-7
abundance: few
d_gene: TRBD1

CDR3nt: TGTGCCAGCAGCTCAACTCAGGACGGGGAGCTGTTTTTT
CDR3aa: CASSSTQDGELFF
v_gene: TRBV11-1
j_gene: TRBJ2-2
abundance: few
d_gene: -

CDR3nt: TGCGCCAGCAGTGATTGCGGGGGAGAGGACACCGGGGAGCTGTTTTTT
CDR3aa: CASSDCGGEDTGELFF
v_gene: TRBV23-1
j_gene: TRBJ2-2
abundance: -
d_gene: TRBD2

CDR3nt: TGTGCCAGCAGCGTACACCCCGGGGGGTTGGGGACCGGGGAGCTGTTTTTT
CDR3aa: CASSVHPGGLGTGELFF
v_gene: TRBV9
j_gene: TRBJ2-2
abundance: -
d_gene: TRBD2

CDR3nt: TGTGCCAGCAGGTATTACCGCGCTAGCGGGACCGAGCAGTACTTC
CDR3aa: CASRYYRASGTEQYF
v_gene: TRBV6-5
j_gene: TRBJ2-7
abundance: few
d_gene: TRBD2

CDR3nt: TGCGCCAGCAGCTCTAGTCAGGGGGCTAGGGTCACTGAAGCTTTCTTT
CDR3aa: CASSSSQGARVTEAFF
v_gene: TRBV5-1
j_gene: TRBJ1-1
abundance: few
d_gene: TRBD1

CDR3nt: TGTGCCTGGAGCAAAGGGACTCCCCGCGAGCAGTACTTC
CDR3aa: CAWSKGTPREQYF
v_gene: TRBV30
j_gene: TRBJ2-7
abundance: many
d_gene: -

CDR3nt: TGCAGCGTTGGGGACAGTATTCAGTACTTC
CDR3aa: CSVGDSIQYF
v_gene: TRBV29-1
j_gene: TRBJ2-4
abundance: few
d_gene: TRBD1

CDR3nt: TGTGCCAGCAAGAGGTTCGGAGAGACCCAGTACTTC
CDR3aa: CASKRFGETQYF
v_gene: TRBV6-2/TRBV6-3
j_gene: TRBJ2-5
abundance: -
d_gene: -

CDR3nt: TGTGCCAGCAGTGCCCTAGCGGGGGGGCGGCAAGAGACCCAGTACTTC
CDR3aa: CASSALAGGRQETQYF
v_gene: TRBV6-1
j_gene: TRBJ2-5
abundance: few
d_gene: TRBD2

CDR3nt: TGTGCCAGCAGCTCACACCGGGGCCGAGAGAACTCCTACAATGAGCAGTTCTTC
CDR3aa: CASSSHRGRENSYNEQFF
v_gene: TRBV11-2
j_gene: TRBJ2-1
abundance: few
d_gene: -

CDR3nt: TGCAGTGCTAGGGTCCTGAGGGGGACTGAAGCTTTCTTT
CDR3aa: CSARVLRGTEAFF
v_gene: TRBV20-1
j_gene: TRBJ1-1
abundance: few
d_gene: -

CDR3nt: TGCAGTGCCCGGCGGGGGGCAAGGTACGAGCAGTACTTC
CDR3aa: CSARRGARYEQYF
v_gene: TRBV20-1
j_gene: TRBJ2-7
abundance: once
d_gene: TRBD2

CDR3nt: TGTGCCAGCAGTCCGGACACTGGCACAGATACGCAGTATTTT
CDR3aa: CASSPDTGTDTQYF
v_gene: TRBV28
j_gene: TRBJ2-3
abundance: -
d_gene: -

CDR3nt: TGTGCCAGCAGTTACTTCTGGGGTGGCACCGGGGAGCTGTTTTTT
CDR3aa: CASSYFWGGTGELFF
v_gene: TRBV6-5
j_gene: TRBJ2-2
abundance: few
d_gene: -

CDR3nt: TGCAGTGCTAGATACTCCGGGACTAGCGGGAGCCGGGAGACCCAGTACTTC
CDR3aa: CSARYSGTSGSRETQYF
v_gene: TRBV20-1
j_gene: TRBJ2-5
abundance: -
d_gene: TRBD2

CDR3nt: TGTGCCAGCAGTGGGGAGGACAGTTCACCCCTCCACTTT
CDR3aa: CASSGEDSSPLHF
v_gene: TRBV6-1
j_gene: TRBJ1-6
abundance: few
d_gene: -

CDR3nt: TGCGCCAGCAGCCAAGACATCAGACCCTACGAGCAGTACTTC
CDR3aa: CASSQDIRPYEQYF
v_gene: TRBV4-3
j_gene: TRBJ2-7
abundance: many
d_gene: -

CDR3nt: TGCAGTGCTAGCTTAGCTTCGGGGGAGACCCAGTACTTC
CDR3aa: CSASLASGETQYF
v_gene: TRBV20-1
j_gene: TRBJ2-5
abundance: few
d_gene: -

CDR3nt: TGTGCCAGCACCGACAGGGTGAGGTTTGGCTACACCTTC
CDR3aa: CASTDRVRFGYTF
v_gene: TRBV12-3/TRBV12-4
j_gene: TRBJ1-2
abundance: few
d_gene: TRBD1

CDR3nt: TGTGCCAGCAGTGAACAGGAACAGGAACTCTCCTACGAGCAGTACTTC
CDR3aa: CASSEQEQELSYEQYF
v_gene: TRBV2
j_gene: TRBJ2-7
abundance: -
d_gene: -

CDR3nt: TGTGCCAGCAGTACCTGGACCACTGAAGCTTTCTTT
CDR3aa: CASSTWTTEAFF
v_gene: TRBV12-3/TRBV12-4
j_gene: TRBJ1-1
abundance: few
d_gene: -

CDR3nt: TGTGCTAGCAGCCTCCGGGCCCCCGGGGAGCTGTTTTTT
CDR3aa: CASSLRAPGELFF
v_gene: TRBV7-7
j_gene: TRBJ2-2
abundance: few
d_gene: -

CDR3nt: TGTGCCAGCAGCCAGACTAATAGCAATCAGCCCCAGCATTTT
CDR3aa: CASSQTNSNQPQHF
v_gene: TRBV3-1
j_gene: TRBJ1-5
abundance: few
d_gene: -

CDR3nt: TGCAGTGCTAAGCGGGGGTACGAGCAGTACTTC
CDR3aa: CSAKRGYEQYF
v_gene: TRBV20-1
j_gene: TRBJ2-7
abundance: few
d_gene: TRBD2

CDR3nt: TGTGCCAGTCTCCGGAGCCGGTATAGCAATCAGCCCCAGCATTTT
CDR3aa: CASLRSRYSNQPQHF
v_gene: TRBV28
j_gene: TRBJ1-5
abundance: few
d_gene: -

CDR3nt: TGTGCCATCAGTGACTCGGCAGGGGGGAACACCGGGGAGCTGTTTTTT
CDR3aa: CAISDSAGGNTGELFF
v_gene: TRBV10-3
j_gene: TRBJ2-2
abundance: -
d_gene: TRBD1

CDR3nt: TGCAGTGCTAGAGATCTCCCCCGGGAGCAGTTCTTC
CDR3aa: CSARDLPREQFF
v_gene: TRBV20-1
j_gene: TRBJ2-1
abundance: -
d_gene: -

CDR3nt: TGTGCCAGCATCCAAAGGGGACTAGCGGGCGCGAACACCGGGGAGCTGTTTTTT
CDR3aa: CASIQRGLAGANTGELFF
v_gene: TRBV6-2/TRBV6-3
j_gene: TRBJ2-2
abundance: few
d_gene: TRBD2

CDR3nt: TGCGCCAGCAGGGGATGGGGCTACGAGCAGTACTTC
CDR3aa: CASRGWGYEQYF
v_gene: TRBV5-1
j_gene: TRBJ2-7
abundance: -
d_gene: -

CDR3nt: TGCAGTGCTAGAGATTTCGGAACAGGGCTTGTGCAGTACTTC
CDR3aa: CSARDFGTGLVQYF
v_gene: TRBV20-1
j_gene: TRBJ2-7
abundance: -
d_gene: -

CDR3nt: TGCGCCAGCAGCCAAGTGTTCCTAGCGGGACAAGAGACCCAGTACTTC
CDR3aa: CASSQVFLAGQETQYF
v_gene: TRBV4-3
j_gene: TRBJ2-5
abundance: many
d_gene: TRBD2

CDR3nt: TGTGCCAGCAGCCCGGGACAGACCTTAAACATTCAGTACTTC
CDR3aa: CASSPGQTLNIQYF
v_gene: TRBV7-2
j_gene: TRBJ2-4
abundance: -
d_gene: TRBD1

CDR3nt: TGTGCCAGCAGCCTGGACGGGACACTAATTCCCGAGCAGTACTTC
CDR3aa: CASSLDGTLIPEQYF
v_gene: TRBV5-8
j_gene: TRBJ2-7
abundance: -
d_gene: -

CDR3nt: TGTGCCAGCGCCGACGAGGGGAACACTGAAGCTTTCTTT
CDR3aa: CASADEGNTEAFF
v_gene: TRBV14
j_gene: TRBJ1-1
abundance: -
d_gene: -